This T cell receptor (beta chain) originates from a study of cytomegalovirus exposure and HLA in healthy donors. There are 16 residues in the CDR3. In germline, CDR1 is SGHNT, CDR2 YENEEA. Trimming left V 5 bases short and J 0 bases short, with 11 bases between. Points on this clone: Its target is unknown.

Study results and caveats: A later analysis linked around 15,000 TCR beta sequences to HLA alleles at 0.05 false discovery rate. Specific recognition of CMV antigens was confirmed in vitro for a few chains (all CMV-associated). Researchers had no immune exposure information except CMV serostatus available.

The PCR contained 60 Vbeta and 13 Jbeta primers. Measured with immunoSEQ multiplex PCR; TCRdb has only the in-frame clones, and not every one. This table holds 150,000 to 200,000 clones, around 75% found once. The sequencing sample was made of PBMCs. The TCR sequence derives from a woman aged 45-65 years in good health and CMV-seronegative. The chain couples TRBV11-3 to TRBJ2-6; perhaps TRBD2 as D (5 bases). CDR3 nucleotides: TGTGCCAGCAGCGGAGGCGTCGTCTCTGGGGCCAACGTCCTGACTTTC. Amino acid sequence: CASSGGVVSGANVLTF.